Listed below are T cell receptor beta chains from one sample, sequenced in a study of T cell repertoires in cytomegalovirus infection. These receptors' antigens are unknown. MiXCR, applied by TCRdb to the reads, yields one record per CDR3 protein. The table has about 830,000 distinct CDR3 sequences, approximately 32% seen once; the top ten hold 12%. The specimen was cultured CD8+ T cells from PBMCs, collected from culture after CMV antigen stimulation. The receptors stem from a human donor in good health (CMV status not recorded). Some clones in this sample may be carry-over from other donors' samples. Each CDR3 is given with its conserved first and last residue. A D gene is named only where the DNA matches it firmly. The size of a clone is reported for some rows only, either as once, few or many, or as a class for expanded clones.

TRBV7-9	few	TRBJ2-3	-	CASSFPRSEGENTDTQYF	TGTGCCAGCAGCTTTCCCAGATCCGAGGGGGAAAATACAGATACGCAGTATTTT
TRBV10-3	-	TRBJ2-7	-	CAISVKGPRLYEQYF	TGTGCCATCAGTGTAAAAGGGCCCAGGCTCTACGAGCAGTACTTC
TRBV13	few	TRBJ2-3	-	CASSHGGERDTQYF	TGTGCCAGCAGCCACGGAGGCGAACGAGATACGCAGTATTTT
TRBV12-3/TRBV12-4	many	TRBJ1-4	-	CASSFGDRRDEKLFF	TGTGCCAGCAGTTTTGGAGACAGGCGGGACGAAAAACTGTTTTTT
TRBV4-2	few	TRBJ2-6	TRBD2	CASSQEGVSGGQSSGANVLTF	TGTGCCAGCAGCCAAGAAGGGGTTAGCGGGGGCCAGAGCTCTGGGGCCAACGTCCTGACTTTC
TRBV7-9	-	TRBJ1-1	-	CVSSPSGLGAFF	TGTGTCAGCAGCCCAAGCGGGCTTGGAGCTTTCTTT
TRBV9	-	TRBJ2-3	-	CASSVTASRSDTQYF	TGTGCCAGCAGCGTAACGGCTAGTAGGTCAGATACGCAGTATTTT
TRBV7-9	few	TRBJ1-1	-	CASIGPPGDTEAFF	TGTGCCAGCATCGGTCCCCCCGGCGACACTGAAGCTTTCTTT
TRBV9	-	TRBJ1-2	TRBD1	CASSVDPDRNWSGYTF	TGTGCCAGCAGCGTAGATCCGGACAGGAATTGGAGTGGCTACACCTTC
TRBV29-1	-	TRBJ2-2	-	CSVEDSPLQGITGELFF	TGCAGCGTTGAAGATTCCCCGTTGCAGGGAATTACCGGGGAGCTGTTTTTT
TRBV6-5	many	TRBJ1-2	-	CASSPGQESNYGYTF	TGTGCCAGCAGTCCAGGACAAGAATCAAACTATGGCTACACCTTC
TRBV12-3/TRBV12-4	-	TRBJ2-1	-	CASSLAAGVPYNEQFF	TGTGCCAGCAGTTTAGCGGCAGGGGTCCCCTACAATGAGCAGTTCTTC
TRBV6-1	few	TRBJ2-3	-	CASSVKVLTVGTDTQYF	TGTGCCAGCAGTGTAAAAGTCTTAACAGTGGGCACAGATACGCAGTATTTT
TRBV7-9	-	TRBJ1-2	-	CASSTSGRALNYGYTF	TGTGCCAGCAGCACCTCGGGGCGCGCCCTTAACTATGGCTACACCTTC
TRBV5-4	-	TRBJ1-1	TRBD1	CASSPGTGGVLNTEAFF	TGTGCCAGCAGCCCGGGGACAGGGGGGGTTTTGAACACTGAAGCTTTCTTT
TRBV12-3/TRBV12-4	-	TRBJ2-5	TRBD2	CASSLVGSGGMETQYF	TGTGCCAGCAGTTTAGTCGGTAGCGGGGGGATGGAGACCCAGTACTTC
TRBV2	-	TRBJ2-7	TRBD2	CASMKGLAVREQYF	TGTGCCAGCATGAAGGGACTAGCGGTCCGCGAGCAGTACTTC
TRBV27	-	TRBJ2-1	-	CASRSTVVGYNEQFF	TGTGCCAGCCGGTCCACTGTAGTGGGCTACAATGAGCAGTTCTTC
TRBV27	few	TRBJ2-7	TRBD2	CASSFSGLAGVIDEQYF	TGTGCCAGCAGTTTTTCTGGACTAGCGGGGGTTATAGACGAGCAGTACTTC
TRBV12-3/TRBV12-4	many	TRBJ2-7	-	CASSLGGIGYEQYF	TGTGCCAGCAGTTTAGGCGGTATAGGCTACGAGCAGTACTTC
TRBV7-6	few	TRBJ2-5	TRBD2	CASSPKRGPELQETQYF	TGTGCCAGCAGCCCTAAGCGGGGGCCAGAGCTACAAGAGACCCAGTACTTC
TRBV5-1	-	TRBJ1-6	TRBD1	CASSWDPDRGNNSPLHF	TGCGCCAGCAGTTGGGACCCTGACAGGGGAAATAATTCACCCCTCCACTTT
TRBV5-5	few	TRBJ2-1	TRBD1	CASSNYLTGNEQFF	TGTGCCAGCAGCAATTACTTGACAGGGAATGAGCAGTTCTTC
TRBV6-2/TRBV6-3	-	TRBJ2-5	TRBD1	CASSLPSLGQEETQYF	TGTGCCAGCAGCTTACCCTCTCTGGGACAGGAAGAGACCCAGTACTTC
TRBV27	few	TRBJ2-3	TRBD1	CASSLNSGTGPDTQYF	TGTGCCAGCAGTTTAAATTCCGGGACAGGGCCAGATACGCAGTATTTT
TRBV7-9	-	TRBJ1-1	-	CASSLEFKGAFF	TGTGCCAGCAGCTTAGAGTTTAAGGGAGCTTTCTTT
TRBV7-9	few	TRBJ2-5	TRBD2	CASSLTGTSAQETQYF	TGTGCCAGCAGCTTAACCGGGACTAGCGCCCAAGAGACCCAGTACTTC
TRBV12-3/TRBV12-4	few	TRBJ2-5	TRBD2	CASTLRGSRETQYF	TGTGCCAGCACCCTGCGGGGGTCTAGGGAGACCCAGTACTTC
TRBV7-9	few	TRBJ1-1	TRBD1	CASSLEIAGGYWDTEAFF	TGTGCCAGCAGCTTAGAAATTGCAGGGGGCTATTGGGACACTGAAGCTTTCTTT
TRBV2	many	TRBJ2-7	TRBD1	CASFLSGGSLYEQYF	TGTGCCAGCTTTCTCTCAGGGGGTTCTTTGTACGAGCAGTACTTC
TRBV7-6	few	TRBJ1-5	-	CASSLIDTPNQPQHF	TGTGCCAGCAGCTTAATTGACACCCCAAATCAGCCCCAGCATTTT
TRBV29-1	once	TRBJ2-2	-	CCLEDTGELFF	TGCTGCCTGGAGGACACCGGGGAGCTGTTTTTT
TRBV11-2	few	TRBJ1-6	-	CASSFERPYNSPLHF	TGTGCCAGCAGCTTCGAGAGACCCTATAATTCACCCCTCCACTTT
TRBV20-1	-	TRBJ2-5	TRBD2	CSARASGGEETQYF	TGCAGTGCTAGGGCTAGCGGGGGTGAAGAGACCCAGTACTTC
TRBV24-1	-	TRBJ2-3	-	CATGSGISTDTQYF	TGTGCCACCGGTTCAGGGATTAGCACAGATACGCAGTATTTT
TRBV9	-	TRBJ2-5	-	CASSSYGGTQETQYF	TGTGCCAGCAGCTCTTATGGGGGAACTCAAGAGACCCAGTACTTC
TRBV4-1	few	TRBJ1-1	-	CASSQEDQGGTEAFF	TGCGCCAGCAGCCAAGAGGATCAAGGGGGAACTGAAGCTTTCTTT
TRBV14	-	TRBJ1-3	-	CASSQAEDSGNTIYF	TGTGCCAGCAGCCAGGCCGAGGACTCTGGAAACACCATATATTTT
TRBV7-9	many	TRBJ2-1	-	CASSSAVAGAHNEQFF	TGTGCCAGCAGCTCCGCCGTGGCGGGGGCTCACAATGAGCAGTTCTTC
TRBV12-3/TRBV12-4	-	TRBJ2-3	TRBD1	CASSSAPGQANTDTQYF	TGTGCCAGCAGTTCTGCTCCGGGACAGGCGAACACAGATACGCAGTATTTT
TRBV6-6	-	TRBJ1-1	TRBD1	CASRFGTDTEAFF	TGTGCCAGCAGATTCGGGACAGACACTGAAGCTTTCTTT
TRBV7-9	many	TRBJ2-7	-	CASSLAGFDEQYF	TGTGCCAGCAGCTTAGCAGGGTTCGACGAGCAGTACTTC